These T cell receptor beta chains were read from a single sample in a study of OX40 agonist ivuxolimab in advanced cancers. Method: immunoSEQ multiplex PCR; TCRdb's copy keeps in-frame clones and lacks some. This table holds about 82,000 clones, more than 70% found once. Sequencing was performed on CD4+ or CD8+ T cells sorted from blood, taken in a trial of the OX40 agonist ivuxolimab. The receptors shown here come from an adult with an advanced solid tumor such as melanoma, head and neck, liver or kidney cancer. Both conserved end residues are part of each CDR3. A D gene is named only where the DNA matches it firmly. Expanded clones are given a class, and other clones once, few, many or no size at all.

CDR3 protein,CDR3 DNA,V gene,J gene,D gene,clone size
CASSRGQNSPLHF,TGTGCCTCGTCCAGAGGGCAGAATTCACCCCTCCACTTT,TRBV9,TRBJ1-6,.,.
CASRLAGDEKLFF,TGTGCCAGCAGGCTGGCAGGAGATGAAAAACTGTTTTTT,TRBV6-5,TRBJ1-4,.,.
CASSSGQGRETQYF,TGCGCCAGCAGCTCCGGACAGGGAAGGGAGACCCAGTACTTC,TRBV5-1,TRBJ2-5,TRBD1,.
CASSAGLTYNEQFF,TGTGCCAGCAGCGCCGGACTAACCTACAATGAGCAGTTCTTC,TRBV9,TRBJ2-1,.,.
CASSSTGDYYGYTF,TGTGCCAGCAGTTCCACGGGGGACTACTATGGCTACACCTTC,TRBV6-6,TRBJ1-2,.,.
CASGRDRDNSPLHF,TGTGCCAGCGGCCGGGACAGGGATAATTCACCCCTCCACTTT,TRBV27,TRBJ1-6,TRBD1,.
CASSWGQHSGANVLTF,TGTGCCAGCAGTTGGGGACAGCACTCTGGGGCCAACGTCCTGACTTTC,TRBV9,TRBJ2-6,TRBD1,.
CASSYLGSNEQFF,TGCGCCAGCAGCTACCTTGGAAGCAATGAGCAGTTCTTC,TRBV5-1,TRBJ2-1,.,once
CASSIGSNQPQHF,TGTGCCAGCAGTATTGGTAGCAATCAGCCCCAGCATTTT,TRBV6-4,TRBJ1-5,.,.
CASSYSIGTGLSEQYF,TGTGCCAGCAGTTACTCGATAGGGACAGGGTTATCCGAGCAGTACTTC,TRBV6-5,TRBJ2-7,TRBD1,.
CASSLTSGAGGHEQFF,TGTGCCAGCAGCTTAACGTCCGGGGCCGGAGGGCATGAGCAGTTCTTC,TRBV7-3,TRBJ2-1,.,few
CASSSLSGGDTQYF,TGTGCCAGCAGCTCTCTAAGCGGGGGTGATACGCAGTATTTT,TRBV5-6,TRBJ2-3,TRBD2,once
CAWSRRASLNTEAFF,TGTGCCTGGAGTCGGCGGGCAAGTCTGAACACTGAAGCTTTCTTT,TRBV30,TRBJ1-1,.,.
CASSLDGGGTGGSDTQYF,TGCGCCAGCAGCTTGGACGGAGGCGGGACAGGGGGCTCGGATACGCAGTATTTT,TRBV5-1,TRBJ2-3,TRBD1,.
CASSLRGLAETQYF,TGTGCCAGCAGCCTACGGGGGCTTGCAGAGACCCAGTACTTC,TRBV7-6,TRBJ2-5,.,once
CASSLVGDGLGNQPQHF,TGTGCCAGCAGCTTAGTAGGAGATGGTCTCGGCAATCAGCCCCAGCATTTT,TRBV7-9,TRBJ1-5,.,.
CASSQLDLLGSNEQFF,TGCGCCAGCAGCCAATTAGACCTCTTAGGGAGCAATGAGCAGTTCTTC,TRBV4-1,TRBJ2-1,.,.
CASSLMAGSGYTGELFF,TGTGCCAGCAGCTTAATGGCAGGGTCGGGGTACACCGGGGAGCTGTTTTTT,TRBV7-8,TRBJ2-2,.,.
CASSQDRASYNEQFF,TGCGCCAGCAGCCAAGATAGGGCCTCCTACAATGAGCAGTTCTTC,TRBV4-1,TRBJ2-1,.,.
CAWATGIYEQYF,TGTGCCTGGGCCACAGGGATCTACGAGCAGTACTTC,TRBV30,TRBJ2-7,.,.
CASSPPGPSSYEQYF,TGTGCCAGCTCACCACCGGGCCCTAGCTCCTACGAGCAGTACTTC,TRBV18,TRBJ2-7,.,.
CASSRDRLHTQYF,TGTGCCAGCTCCCGGGACCGCCTACATACGCAGTATTTT,TRBV18,TRBJ2-3,.,once
CASTRYEKLFF,TGCGCCAGCACGAGGTACGAAAAACTGTTTTTT,TRBV10-1,TRBJ1-4,.,.
CASSHQGAGANVLTF,TGTGCCAGTAGTCATCAAGGGGCTGGGGCCAACGTCCTGACTTTC,TRBV19,TRBJ2-6,.,once
CASSSSGTANQPQHF,TGTGCCAGCAGCTCCTCCGGGACCGCGAATCAGCCCCAGCATTTT,TRBV13,TRBJ1-5,.,.
CASSPPPGGGYEQYF,TGTGCCAGCAGTCCCCCTCCAGGGGGGGGCTACGAGCAGTACTTC,TRBV6-6,TRBJ2-7,.,.
CASSLGGGGSYNEQFF,TGTGCCAGCAGCTTAGGAGGAGGGGGCTCCTACAATGAGCAGTTCTTC,TRBV5-4,TRBJ2-1,.,.
CASSFGWLVSGANVLTF,TGCGCCAGCAGCTTCGGCTGGCTGGTATCTGGGGCCAACGTCCTGACTTTC,TRBV5-1,TRBJ2-6,.,once
CASLGGTATYEQYF,TGTGCCAGCTTGGGGGGGACAGCCACCTACGAGCAGTACTTC,TRBV6-6,TRBJ2-7,.,.
CATTGERQPQHF,TGTGCCACCACAGGGGAGAGACAGCCCCAGCATTTT,TRBV28,TRBJ1-5,TRBD1,few
CASSAQTSSYEQYF,TGTGCCAGCAGCGCTCAAACTAGCTCCTACGAGCAGTACTTC,TRBV7-2,TRBJ2-7,.,.
CASSKTGGFSYNEQFF,TGTGCCAGCAGCAAGACAGGGGGTTTTTCCTACAATGAGCAGTTCTTC,TRBV11-1,TRBJ2-1,TRBD1,few
CSVGEVGANVLTF,TGCAGCGTTGGGGAAGTGGGGGCCAACGTCCTGACTTTC,TRBV29-1,TRBJ2-6,.,.
CASSLSQETQYF,TGTGCCAGCAGCTTGTCACAAGAGACCCAGTACTTC,TRBV5-4,TRBJ2-5,.,once
CASSYGQGPYEQYF,TGTGCCAGCAGCTACGGACAGGGGCCCTACGAGCAGTACTTC,TRBV7-9,TRBJ2-7,TRBD1,.
CASSPPGSSGSTNEQFF,TGTGCCAGCTCACCACCGGGGAGTAGCGGGAGCACCAATGAGCAGTTCTTC,TRBV18,TRBJ2-1,TRBD2,.
CASSYQARPARYEQYF,TGTGCCAGCAGTTACCAGGCTCGACCAGCCCGTTACGAGCAGTACTTC,TRBV6-5,TRBJ2-7,.,.
CASSPSGLAGGNEQFF,TGTGCCAGCAGTCCTTCGGGACTAGCGGGGGGCAATGAGCAGTTCTTC,TRBV2,TRBJ2-1,TRBD2,.
CASSLVQETQYF,TGTGCCAGCAGCTTAGTCCAAGAGACCCAGTACTTC,TRBV11-2,TRBJ2-5,.,.
CASSLGIIPDTDTQYF,TGTGCCAGCAGCTTGGGGATCATCCCCGACACAGATACGCAGTATTTT,TRBV7-9,TRBJ2-3,.,.
CASSVGGTAINIQYF,TGTGCCAGCAGCGTAGGGGGGACGGCAATAAACATTCAGTACTTC,TRBV9,TRBJ2-4,.,few
CASRGQGGHQPQHF,TGTGCCAGCAGGGGACAGGGAGGGCATCAGCCCCAGCATTTT,TRBV6-1,TRBJ1-5,TRBD1,.
CASSLQGIYGYTF,TGCGCCAGCAGCTTACAGGGAATCTATGGCTACACCTTC,TRBV5-1,TRBJ1-2,.,few
CASSFGDRAYNEQFF,TGTGCCAGCAGCTTCGGGGACAGGGCGTACAATGAGCAGTTCTTC,TRBV7-9,TRBJ2-1,TRBD1,.
CASRGGTRTDTQYF,TGTGCCAGCCGGGGTGGGACGCGCACAGATACGCAGTATTTT,TRBV2,TRBJ2-3,.,.
CASSPGTGGNYEQYF,TGTGCCAGCAGTCCAGGGACAGGGGGAAACTACGAGCAGTACTTC,TRBV6-6,TRBJ2-7,TRBD1,.
CASSPSGPPNTGELFF,TGTGCCAGCTCACCCAGCGGACCACCGAACACCGGGGAGCTGTTTTTT,TRBV18,TRBJ2-2,.,.
CASSGAGANVLTF,TGTGCCAGCAGCGGGGCCGGGGCCAACGTCCTGACTTTC,TRBV9,TRBJ2-6,.,.
CASSATNRATEAFF,TGTGCCAGCAGCGCCACGAACAGGGCCACTGAAGCTTTCTTT,TRBV7-9,TRBJ1-1,.,.
CASRSDRGSNQPQHF,TGTGCCAGCAGGTCCGACAGGGGCAGCAATCAGCCCCAGCATTTT,TRBV6-6,TRBJ1-5,TRBD1,.